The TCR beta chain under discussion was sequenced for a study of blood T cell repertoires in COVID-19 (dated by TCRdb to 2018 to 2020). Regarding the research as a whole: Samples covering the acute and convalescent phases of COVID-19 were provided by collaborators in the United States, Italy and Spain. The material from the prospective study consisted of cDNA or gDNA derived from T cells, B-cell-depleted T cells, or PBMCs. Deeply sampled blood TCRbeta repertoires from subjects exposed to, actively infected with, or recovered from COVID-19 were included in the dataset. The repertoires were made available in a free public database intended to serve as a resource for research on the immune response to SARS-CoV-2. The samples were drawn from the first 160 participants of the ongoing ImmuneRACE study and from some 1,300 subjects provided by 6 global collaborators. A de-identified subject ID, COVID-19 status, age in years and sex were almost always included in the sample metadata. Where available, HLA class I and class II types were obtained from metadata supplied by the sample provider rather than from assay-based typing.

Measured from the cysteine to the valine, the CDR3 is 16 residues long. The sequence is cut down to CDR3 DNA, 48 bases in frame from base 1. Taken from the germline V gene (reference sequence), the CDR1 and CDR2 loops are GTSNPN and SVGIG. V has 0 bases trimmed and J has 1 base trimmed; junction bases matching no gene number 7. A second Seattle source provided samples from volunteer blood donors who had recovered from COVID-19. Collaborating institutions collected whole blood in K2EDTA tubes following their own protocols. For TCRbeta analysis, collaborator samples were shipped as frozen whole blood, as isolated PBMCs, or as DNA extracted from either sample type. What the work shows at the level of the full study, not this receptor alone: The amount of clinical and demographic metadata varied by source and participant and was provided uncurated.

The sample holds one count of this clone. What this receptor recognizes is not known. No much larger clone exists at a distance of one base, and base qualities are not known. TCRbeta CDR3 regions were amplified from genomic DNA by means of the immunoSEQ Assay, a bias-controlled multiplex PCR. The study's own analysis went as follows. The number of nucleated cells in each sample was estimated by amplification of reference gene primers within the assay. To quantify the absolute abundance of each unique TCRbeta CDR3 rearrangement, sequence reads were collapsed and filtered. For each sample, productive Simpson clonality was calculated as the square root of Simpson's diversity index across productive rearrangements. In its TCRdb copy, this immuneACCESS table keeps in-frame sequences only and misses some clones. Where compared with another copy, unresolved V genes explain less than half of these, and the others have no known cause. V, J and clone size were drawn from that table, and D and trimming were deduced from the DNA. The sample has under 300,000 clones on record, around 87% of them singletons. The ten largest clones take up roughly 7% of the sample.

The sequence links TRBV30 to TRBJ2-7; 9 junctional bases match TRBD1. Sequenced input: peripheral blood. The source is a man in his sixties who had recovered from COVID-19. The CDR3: CAWSVGDREASYEQYV. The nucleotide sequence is TGTGCCTGGAGTGTAGGGGACAGGGAGGCATCCTACGAGCAGTACGTC.